This TCR beta chain appears in the sequencing data of a study of blood T cells in healthy people across ages. The CDR3 length is 13 residues. The germline V and J ends were trimmed by 9 bases and 7 bases, with 13 bases remaining between them. Per germline, CDR1 MNHEY and CDR2 SVGEGT. A J-beta primer mix and a sample-barcoded 5' primer were used in a second PCR of roughly 6 to 11 cycles. Every cDNA molecule bore a tag from a template-switch adaptor containing 12 random nucleotides. MiXCR, applied by TCRdb to the 5' RACE reads, yields one record per CDR3 protein. The sample holds some 790,000 distinct CDR3 sequences, under 35% seen once. The study's findings and limits: Underestimates were what the diversity estimates from one million T cells were considered to be. More naive CD4+ cells and higher diversity were found in long-lived than in aged donors.

The table lists this clonotype with many counts. Its antigen is undetermined. The specimen sequenced was blood. The clonotype comes from a woman of 80 years or more in good health. This rearrangement joins TRBV6-2 or TRBV6-3 to TRBJ2-6, with D possibly TRBD2 on 5 matching bases. The CDR3 DNA is TGTGCCAGTAGCGCGACAACAGCCAACGTCCTGACTTTC. Protein sequence: CASSATTANVLTF.